One and the same sample provided the 25 T cell receptor beta chains below, sequenced in a study of T-cell reconstitution after alpha-beta-depleted transplantation in children. A TCRbeta library incorporating unique molecular identifiers was prepared. TCRdb used MiXCR to reprocess the PCR reads, holding one entry per CDR3 protein. The data show about 200,000 distinct CDR3 sequences, about 8.4% seen once. The sequencing used PBMCs, mostly from graft donor cells, collected 360 days after TCRalphabeta/CD19-depleted stem cell transplant. The receptors shown here come from a male patient between 2 and 10 years old who had a stem cell transplant for acute myeloid leukemia, so the T cells may come from the graft donor.

This chain links TRBV7-2 with TRBJ2-3, with D possibly matching TRBD2 (7 bases). From germline, CDR1 is SGHTA and CDR2 FQGNSA. CDR3 length: 15 amino acids. Trimming pared 10 bases from V and 4 bases from J, leaving 21 bases between. The CDR3 DNA reads TGTGCCATGGGCTTAGGAGGGGGGGCCCCAGATACGCAGTATTTT. Translating gives CAMGLGGGAPDTQYF. The full variable domain, its missing parts supplied by reference TRBV7-2 and TRBJ2-3, is GAGVSQSPSNKVTEKGKDVELRCDPISGHTALYWYRQSLGQGLEFLIYFQGNSAPDKSGLPSDRFSAERTGGSVSTLTIQRTQQEDSAVYLCAMGLGGGAPDTQYFGPGTRLTVL.

This clonotype turned up a few times. V usage is TRBV29-1 and J usage is TRBJ2-1, with D possibly being TRBD1 (6 bases). The germline CDR1 and CDR2 sequences are SQVTM and ANQGSEA. V was pared by 0 bases and J by 15 bases, with 12 bases between. The CDR3 is 11 residues long. The chain's CDR3 is CSVEDTGSAFF. CDR3 coding DNA: TGCAGCGTTGAAGACACAGGGTCGGCGTTCTTC.

This clonotype was seen at least ten times. CDR3 DNA sequence: TGCAGTGCTCCAGGGGGGCATAGTTACAATGAGCAGTTCTTC. This encodes CSAPGGHSYNEQFF. V gene TRBV20-1 combines with J gene TRBJ2-1, with a possible D match to TRBD1 (7 bases). V shed 5 bases and J shed 4 bases, with 15 bases lying between them. Germline assignment: CDR1 DFQATT and CDR2 SNEGSKA (reference sequence). The CDR3 runs to 14 residues.

This clonotype has at least ten counts. This sequence joins TRBV10-3 and TRBJ2-3; TRBD1 matches at 7 bases. Per germline, CDR1 ENHRY and CDR2 SYGVKD. The ends lost 6 bases at V and 5 bases at J; junction bases unmatched: 11. The CDR3 is 15 amino acids. In DNA form, the CDR3 reads TGTGCCATCAGCGTTGGCCGGGACAGCGGAGATACGCAGTATTTT. Its protein is CAISVGRDSGDTQYF.

The chain links TRBV2 to TRBJ1-3; no clear D. Looked up from germline, CDR1 is SNHLY and CDR2 is FYNNEI. V was cut by 2 bases and J by 7 bases, with 6 bases left in between. The CDR3 runs to 12 residues. In nucleotides, the CDR3 is TGTGCCAGCAGTGAATTAGACAACACCATATATTTT. Translated: CASSELDNTIYF.

This chain uses TRBV18 with TRBJ2-3; a possible D gene is TRBD1 (5 bases). The CDR3 runs 13 residues. Germline V CDR1 and CDR2: KGHSH, LQKENI. The germline V and J ends were trimmed by 3 bases and 5 bases, with 9 bases remaining between them. The chain's CDR3 is CASSPLRGDTQYF. The CDR3 nucleotides read TGTGCCAGCTCACCCCTTAGGGGAGATACGCAGTATTTT. The variable domain in full, completed from reference TRBV18 and TRBJ2-3, reads NAGVMQNPRHLVRRRGQEARLRCSPMKGHSHVYWYRQLPEEGLKFMVYLQKENIIDESGMPKERFSAEFPKEGPSILRIQQVVRGDSAAYFCASSPLRGDTQYFGPGTRLTVL.

This clonotype was counted ten times or more. The CDR3 protein is CASSPDRPSSYNEQFF. Here the CDR3 DNA reads TGTGCCAGCAGCCCCGACCGTCCGAGCTCCTACAATGAGCAGTTCTTC. This chain joins TRBV7-9 and TRBJ2-1; D is ambiguous. Trimming took 5 bases from V and 0 from J, leaving 14 bases between them. The CDR3 is 16 residues long. Germline-derived CDR1 and CDR2 are SEHNR and FQNEAQ (reference sequence). Variable domain in full (rest from reference TRBV7-9 and TRBJ2-1): DTGVSQNPRHKITKRGQNVTFRCDPISEHNRLYWYRQTLGQGPEFLTYFQNEAQLEKSRLLSDRFSAERPKGSFSTLEIQRTEQGDSAMYLCASSPDRPSSYNEQFFGPGTRLTVL.

This clonotype was detected many times. V gene TRBV11-2 combines with J gene TRBJ2-1; D may be TRBD2 (6 bases). Germline V gene lookup returns CDR1 SGHAT and CDR2 FQNNGV. This CDR3 spans 14 amino acids. V was shortened by 2 bases and J by 3 bases, with 8 bases between the two germline ends. The CDR3 loop is CASSLPDYYNEQFF. The CDR3 DNA sequence: TGTGCCAGCAGCTTACCGGACTACTACAATGAGCAGTTCTTC.

The sample holds many counts of this clonotype. This sequence joins TRBV20-1 and TRBJ2-7; 13 nucleotides agree with TRBD2. Germline CDR1 DFQATT, CDR2 SNEGSKA (reference sequence). V was pared by 3 bases and J by 6 bases, with 8 bases of the junction left unmatched. This CDR3 spans 15 amino acids. CDR3 sequence (DNA): TGCAGTGCTAGTTCGAGGACTAGCGGGAGAGCCGAGCAGTACTTC. It yields the protein CSASSRTSGRAEQYF.

This clonotype has a handful of counts. The rearrangement joins TRBV12-3 or TRBV12-4 to TRBJ2-1, with TRBD1 matching over 9 bases. The CDR3 is 20 residues long. V shed 8 bases and J 4 bases; nucleotides not matched to a gene: 24. The CDR3, as DNA: TGTGCCAGCCTACAGTGGGCCGGGGGCCTGAAGGGACAGGGTTACAATGAGCAGTTCTTC. This sequence encodes CASLQWAGGLKGQGYNEQFF.

This clonotype was seen many times. J is TRBJ2-7 and V is TRBV20-1; 8 nucleotides match TRBD2. CDR3 length equals 15 residues. Germline CDR1 is DFQATT and CDR2 is SNEGSKA (reference sequence). Trimming cost V 6 bases and J 5 bases; bases outside gene matches: 15. The chain's CDR3 is CSARWGGTSIHEQYF. CDR3 bases: TGCAGTGCCCGATGGGGGGGGACTAGTATCCACGAGCAGTACTTC.

This chain connects TRBV20-1 to TRBJ2-1; TRBD2 matches 9 bases. The germline gives CDR1 DFQATT, CDR2 SNEGSKA (reference sequence). This CDR3 region has 15 residues. The ends lost 6 bases at V and 2 bases at J; junction bases unmatched: 8. CDR3 nucleotides: TGCAGTGCCTCTCCTAGCGGGATCCCCTACAATGAGCAGTTCTTC. It codes for CSASPSGIPYNEQFF.

This clonotype was counted between two and nine times. V usage is TRBV7-2 and J usage is TRBJ2-3; the match to TRBD2 covers 9 bases. Germline V gives CDR1 SGHTA, CDR2 FQGNSA. Trimming cost V 0 bases and J 3 bases; bases outside gene matches: 4. The CDR3 contains 16 residues. This CDR3 reads CASSLAVSGGTDTQYF. The CDR3 region has the DNA TGTGCCAGCAGCTTAGCAGTTAGCGGGGGTACAGATACGCAGTATTTT.

This clonotype was detected many times. The rearrangement joins TRBV14 to TRBJ2-2, with D possibly matching TRBD1 (5 bases). Trimming cost V 2 bases and J 3 bases, with 7 bases left between them. CDR1 is SGHDN and CDR2 is FVKESK in the germline V gene. The CDR3 runs to 14 residues. The CDR3 loop is CASSQQGYTGELFF. CDR3 nucleotides: TGTGCCAGCAGCCAACAGGGTTACACCGGGGAGCTGTTTTTT.

This clonotype was seen a handful of times. V usage is TRBV25-1 and J usage is TRBJ1-1; possibly TRBD1 for D (5 bases). The CDR3 consists of 18 residues. CDR1 MGHDK and CDR2 SYGVNS come from the germline V gene. V was cut by 3 bases and J by 2 bases, with 22 bases left in between. The CDR3 loop is CASSEGIGVTTRNTEAFF. The CDR3 nucleotides read TGTGCCAGCAGTGAGGGAATAGGGGTCACCACAAGAAACACTGAAGCTTTCTTT.

This chain joins TRBV29-1 and TRBJ2-7, with 8 bases identical to TRBD2. Germline CDR1 is SQVTM and CDR2 is ANQGSEA. The CDR3 has 13 amino acids. V shed 6 bases and J 0 bases; nucleotides not matched to a gene: 4. CDR3 region: CSVPGTSSYEQYF. The CDR3 region has the DNA TGCAGCGTCCCCGGGACTAGCTCCTACGAGCAGTACTTC.

The CDR3 region is CASSQYTSGRADTQYF. CDR3 coding DNA: TGTGCCAGCAGCCAATATACTAGCGGGAGGGCAGATACGCAGTATTTT. The V gene is TRBV7-6, the J gene TRBJ2-3; TRBD2 aligns across 13 bases. The V segment lost 5 bases and the J segment 4 bases; nucleotides outside the gene matches: 6. This CDR3 is built from 16 residues. Germline lookup yields CDR1 SGHVS and CDR2 FNYEAQ. The variable domain in full, completed from reference TRBV7-6 and TRBJ2-3, reads GAGVSQSPRYKVTKRGQDVALRCDPISGHVSLYWYRQALGQGPEFLTYFNYEAQQDKSGLPNDRFSAERPEGSISTLTIQRTEQRDSAMYRCASSQYTSGRADTQYFGPGTRLTVL.

This clonotype was recorded many times. This rearrangement joins TRBV7-8 to TRBJ2-1; 13 nucleotides align to TRBD2. The CDR3 runs to 17 residues. The germline gives CDR1 SGHVS, CDR2 FQNEAQ. V trimming: 1 base; J trimming: 13 bases; junction bases outside the gene matches: 13. In DNA form, the CDR3 reads TGTGCCAGCAGCTTAGGTAACGGACTAGCGGGAGATCGGCCTCAGTTCTTC. This gives the protein CASSLGNGLAGDRPQFF.

This clonotype came up a few times. V usage is TRBV29-1 and J usage is TRBJ1-3; the match to TRBD1 covers 10 bases. Germline values: CDR1 SQVTM, CDR2 ANQGSEA. This CDR3 spans 14 amino acids. Germline trimming cut 6 bases from V and 3 bases from J; bases unmatched to any gene: 5. In DNA form, the CDR3 reads TGCAGCGTCCCCGGACAGGGGGGTGGAAACACCATATATTTT. Its translation: CSVPGQGGGNTIYF.

This clonotype was found a few times. DNA of the CDR3: TGCGCCAGCAGCTTGGTGGCAGGGGGAAATGGAAACACCATATATTTT. Its protein product is CASSLVAGGNGNTIYF. The V and J genes are TRBV5-1 and TRBJ1-3, with 7 nucleotides matching TRBD1. The CDR3 is made up of 16 amino acids. With V trimmed by 0 bases and J by 3 bases, 6 bases remained unmatched. The germline CDR1 and CDR2 sequences are SGHRS and YFSETQ.

This chain links TRBV20-1 with TRBJ2-3, with D maybe TRBD1 (6 bases). The CDR3 has 15 residues. Germline values: CDR1 DFQATT, CDR2 SNEGSKA (reference sequence). Trimming left V 5 bases short and J 1 base short, with 16 bases between. In DNA, the CDR3 is TGCAGTGCTTCCGGACAGCCAGAACGCACAGATACGCAGTATTTT. It codes for CSASGQPERTDTQYF.

This clonotype has just a few counts. The V and J genes are TRBV5-1 and TRBJ2-3; D is unclear. With 4 bases removed from V and 4 bases from J, the gap between germline ends came to 10 bases. CDR1 and CDR2 (germline): SGHRS, YFSETQ. The CDR3 is 13 residues long. The CDR3 sequence is CASSGRWSDTQYF. The CDR3 region has the DNA TGCGCCAGCAGCGGGCGGTGGTCAGATACGCAGTATTTT. Filled out from reference TRBV5-1 and TRBJ2-3, the complete variable domain reads KAGVTQTPRYLIKTRGQQVTLSCSPISGHRSVSWYQQTPGQGLQFLFEYFSETQRNKGNFPGRFSGRQFSNSRSEMNVSTLELGDSALYLCASSGRWSDTQYFGPGTRLTVL.

This clonotype showed up just a few times. The V call is TRBV4-3, the J call TRBJ1-5; D is possibly TRBD1 (6 bases). This CDR3 is 16 amino acids long. The germline gives CDR1 LGHNA, CDR2 YSLEER. V lost 4 bases and J lost 1, with 14 bases in between. The CDR3 bases are TGCGCCAGCAGCCGGGACATGTCATTGAGCAATCAGCCCCAGCATTTT. Amino acid sequence: CASSRDMSLSNQPQHF.

The CDR3 sequence: CASSYGGSETQYF. As DNA, the CDR3 is TGCGCCAGCAGCTACGGAGGGTCTGAGACCCAGTACTTC. The V call is TRBV5-1, the J call TRBJ2-5, with D possibly TRBD2 on 6 matching bases. The CDR3 consists of 13 residues. Trimming shortened V by 3 bases and J by 5 bases, and 11 bases separated the two germline ends. In germline, CDR1 is SGHRS, CDR2 YFSETQ.

This clonotype was observed many times. The rearrangement joins TRBV28 to TRBJ2-7; D possibly corresponds to TRBD2 (5 bases). This CDR3 has 15 residues. V lost 2 bases and J 0 bases, leaving 11 bases between the germline ends. Germline V gene data show CDR1 as MDHEN and CDR2 as SYDVKM. CDR3 coding DNA: TGTGCCAGCAGTTTAAGAGGAGGTCTCTCCTACGAGCAGTACTTC. Translated: CASSLRGGLSYEQYF.